This T cell receptor beta chain originates from a study of cytomegalovirus exposure and HLA in healthy donors (dated by TCRdb to the late 2010s). The study in broad terms: According to an earlier analysis of 550 to 750 of the donors, about 190 million T cells yielded over 90 million unique TCR beta sequences and 276 Gb of sequence data. A later analysis re-analyzed previously published TCR beta repertoires from 666 donors and added high-resolution HLA genotyping to study TCR occurrence patterns. About 280 gigabases of sequencing data and roughly 80 million unique TCR sequences made up an early release that covered over 550 HLA-typed donors. To predict cytomegalovirus infection status, the study brought together high-throughput TCR immunosequencing, statistical association of individual TCRs with disease status, and machine learning. A separate validation cohort of about 110 different subjects was used in addition to the 666-subject first cohort. To decide whether each TCR beta V gene segment behaved as functional or pseudogenic, an earlier analysis of some 570 of the donors relied on high-throughput TCR beta sequencing. Among a few hundred genotyped donors of the cohort, an average of approximately 240,000 unique TCR beta nucleotide sequences were sequenced per donor, around a sixth of them non-productive. The aim of the study was to test whether cataloging public T cell receptors could identify signatures of past pathogen exposure. Among the roughly 400 genotyped donors, roughly 80% belonged to the genetic ancestry cluster associated with self-reported Caucasian donors. Donor age, sex, ethnicity and CMV serostatus were compiled alongside the repertoire data. Every discovery cohort repertoire had been produced on one sequencing platform. Genome-wide SNP genotypes for about 55% of the roughly 670 donors were used in a later genetic analysis, which treated that subset as a discovery cohort. The T cell repertoires of roughly 660 subjects were profiled by immunosequencing and related to cytomegalovirus serostatus. HLA typing included class I and class II loci at four-digit resolution. In the later analysis, no new phenotypic data were used to find candidate immune exposures; instead, reliance was placed on TCR beta sequences and their occurrence across donors. Typing coverage differed by locus: A, B, C, DRB1 and DQB1 were typed in roughly 629-640 donors, DQA1 in approximately 520, DPA1 in roughly 590, and DPB1 in about 450. A handful of DR-DQ haplotypes were handled as single units for association and clustering because linkage in the cohort was strong. Overall study outcomes, separate from this receptor: While some public TCRs were present in many individuals, most TCR sequences turned up only very rarely across donors. Over 15 rarely observed V segments, including chromosome 9 orphons, were excluded from the earlier analysis of approximately 500 of the donors because counts were too low. Roughly uniform sequencing depth across donors was assumed in presence/absence analyses, although this assumption may not hold. In an earlier analysis of roughly 560 of the donors, most TCR beta V segments were observed in productive rearrangements about 87% or about 30% of the time, broadly matching IMGT annotations. According to a later genetic analysis, donors in an Asian-associated ancestry cluster had fewer N-insertions in productive TCRs than the approximately 630-donor mean. In a later analysis, the rate of TCR association differed among HLA loci, with DRB1 alleles having the most associated TCRs and HLA-C alleles having the fewest. In a later analysis, most CMV-associated TCR beta chains were found to appear HLA-restricted, with HLA associations seemingly driven largely by CMV exposure. The study listed approximately 160 TCR beta chains as associated with cytomegalovirus. Compared with equally common non-associated chains, HLA-associated TCR beta chains in a later analysis were more clonally expanded and had lower generation probabilities. A further reported finding was that TCR beta sequences accurately predicted the HLA-A and HLA-B alleles for most subjects in the first cohort. The only immune exposure information available for the cohort was CMV serostatus. When HLA alleles, especially DR and DQ, strongly co-occurred, TCR associations were difficult to assign to individual alleles. This cohort had only TCR beta chains sequenced, and the lack of alpha or paired-chain data limited which features could be detected. In a later analysis, 15,000 to 20,000 TCR beta sequences were associated with specific HLA alleles at a false discovery rate of 0.05. Because the 87-base-pair reads could not distinguish some IMGT-functional V segments, including TRBV6-2 and TRBV6-3, those segments were excluded. Cytomegalovirus status was reported to be diagnosed by the classifier with high specificity and sensitivity in both the original and validation cohorts. In vitro tests confirmed that a few of the cytomegalovirus-associated TCR beta chains recognize cytomegalovirus antigens. Several of the top co-occurrence clusters appeared to be linked to parvovirus B19, influenza, CMV and Epstein-Barr virus, according to a later analysis. V-gene and J-gene trimming of TCR beta chains was associated with a missense DCLRE1C variant in a later genetic analysis, and the association was replicated in an independent cohort. Because HLA typing was unavailable for some donors at each locus, only the typed subset was used in association tests. According to the authors, the approach could potentially be generalized to other disease states and immunological phenotypes. The sequencing pipeline was judged likely to have produced a cluster of highly shared sequence variants as a technical artifact. Correlated functional status among segregating V segments might reflect linkage disequilibrium, but an unknown experimental factor could not be ruled out.

Receptors were amplified or captured by the immunoSEQ multiplex PCR assay. For the multiplex PCR, a mixture combining 60 forward primers for TCR Vbeta segments and 13 reverse primers for TCR Jbeta segments was used. Amplification of the CDR3 region of rearranged TCR beta genes was performed with a multiplex PCR assay on genomic DNA. The amplified TCR beta libraries were sequenced on the Illumina HiSeq System as 87-base-pair reads. In the paper's pipeline: A later analysis tallied roughly 80 million unique TCR beta chains across the 666 repertoires, and approximately 12 million of those chains were shared by two or more donors. Raw reads were error-corrected and collapsed into unique sequences with a nearest-neighbor algorithm that merged closely related sequences to remove PCR and sequencing errors. V, D and J gene segments were assigned by aligning CDR3 sequences to IMGT reference sequences. Each retained sequence needed at least a six-nucleotide match to both a V gene segment and a J gene segment. Rearrangements were called productive when the CDR3 lacked stop codons and stayed in frame with V and J; all others were non-productive. CDR3 was defined by IMGT convention, running from the second conserved V-encoded cysteine to the conserved J-encoded phenylalanine. The earlier analysis of roughly 590 of the donors excluded sequences that lacked an unambiguous match to a single V gene segment. In an earlier analysis of 587 of the donors, a V segment was called functional when productive rearrangements were above 56.7%, and segregating when the standard deviation between donors exceeded 5%. A statistical classification framework was built to diagnose cytomegalovirus status from the catalog of TCR beta chain sequences. A later analysis assigned V and J genes by comparing TCR nucleotide sequences with IMGT/GENE-DB human TR gene sequences. A later analysis assigned CDR3 sequences and most-parsimonious VDJ recombination scenarios with the TCRdist pipeline. In a later analysis, every TCR beta chain was defined by the combination of its CDR3 amino acid sequence and its V-gene family, and reads without a unique V-gene family were dropped. To address suspected cross-contamination and a sequencing artifact, a later analysis removed approximately 600 highly shared, low-generation-probability nucleotide sequences. In a later analysis, a clonal expansion index for each public chain was calculated from normalized within-repertoire ranks of inferred template counts. Generation probabilities in a later analysis came from a VDJ recombination model fitted to out-of-frame rearrangements, and those results were checked against IGoR. Hypergeometric tests were used in a later analysis to score TCR-TCR, TCR-HLA and TCR-CMV co-occurrence, with a repertoire-size bias correction applied to the TCR pairs. False discovery rates were estimated in a later analysis by permuting HLA or CMV assignments 20 times. A later analysis grouped co-occurring TCRs with DBSCAN, adding TCRdist sequence similarity when clustering within HLA-allele-positive subsets. Repertoires with fewer than 30,000 or more than 120,000 public chains, plus five repertoires with anomalous nucleotide sharing, were excluded from co-occurrence clustering. TCRdb took this table from immuneACCESS and kept in-frame rearrangements with V and J called. Such tables lack part of the clones; where checked against another copy, unresolved V genes explain under half of the gap, and the rest is unexplained. D and trimming come from the DNA, and the V and J calls and clone size come from that table. This sample lists 150,000 to 200,000 clones; around 68% were detected once. The top ten constitute just under 3% of the sample.

The cohort consisted of hundreds of healthy bone marrow donors. Cohort members were all nominally healthy when sampled, although unrecorded immune exposures were likely present. The donor was CMV seronegative and belonged to the group of 320 or so seronegative cohort members. A peripheral blood sample was collected from each donor, and TCR beta sequencing was performed on peripheral blood mononuclear cells. Genomic DNA was extracted from the blood cell samples with the Qiagen DNeasy Blood Extraction Kit. Trimming takes 5 bases off V and 0 bases off J; junction bases not matched to a gene: 2. CDR1 and CDR2 (MDHEN, SYDVKM) derive from the germline V gene. The CDR3 sequence holds 16 residues, the cysteine and phenylalanine included. The CDR3 DNA has 48 bases and is translated from base 1. As regards this clone: Its binding antigen is unknown. No base quality information exists; no much larger clone differs at one position.

This TCR was sampled from a man in his forties in good health and CMV-seronegative. The rearranged segments are TRBV28 and TRBJ2-6, and 9 junction bases match TRBD1. Sequencing input: PBMCs. The CDR3 protein: CASSGTGSSGANVLTF. The nucleotide sequence reads as follows: TGTGCCAGCAGTGGGACAGGGAGCTCTGGGGCCAACGTCCTGACTTTC.